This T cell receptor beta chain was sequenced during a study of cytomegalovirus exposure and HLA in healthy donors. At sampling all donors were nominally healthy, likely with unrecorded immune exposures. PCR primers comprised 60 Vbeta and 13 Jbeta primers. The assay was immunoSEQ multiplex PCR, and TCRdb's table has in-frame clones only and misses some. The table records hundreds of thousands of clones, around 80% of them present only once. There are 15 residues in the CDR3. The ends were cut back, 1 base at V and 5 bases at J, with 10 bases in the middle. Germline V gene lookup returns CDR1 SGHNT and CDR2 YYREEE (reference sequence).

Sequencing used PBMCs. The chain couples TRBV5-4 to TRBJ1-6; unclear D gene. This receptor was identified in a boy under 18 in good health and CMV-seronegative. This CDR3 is CASSLPGSNNSPLHF. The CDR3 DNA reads TGTGCCAGCAGCTTGCCGGGGTCTAATAATTCACCCCTCCACTTT.